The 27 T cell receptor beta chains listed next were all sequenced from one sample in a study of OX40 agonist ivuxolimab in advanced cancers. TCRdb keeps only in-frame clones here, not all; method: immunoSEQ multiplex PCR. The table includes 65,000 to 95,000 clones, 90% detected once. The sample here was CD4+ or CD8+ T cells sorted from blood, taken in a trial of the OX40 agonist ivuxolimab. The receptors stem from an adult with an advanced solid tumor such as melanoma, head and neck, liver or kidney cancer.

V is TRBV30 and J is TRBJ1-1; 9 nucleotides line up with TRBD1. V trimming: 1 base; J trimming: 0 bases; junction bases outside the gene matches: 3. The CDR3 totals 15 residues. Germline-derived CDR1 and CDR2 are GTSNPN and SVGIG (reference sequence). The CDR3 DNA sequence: TGTGCCTGGAGTGCCGGGACAGGGATGAACACTGAAGCTTTCTTT. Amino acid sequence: CAWSAGTGMNTEAFF. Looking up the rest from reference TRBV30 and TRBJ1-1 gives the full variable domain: SQTIHQWPATLVQPVGSPLSLECTVEGTSNPNLYWYRQAAGRGLQLLFYSVGIGQISSEVPQNLSASRPQDRQFILSSKKLLLSDSGFYLCAWSAGTGMNTEAFFGQGTRLTVV.

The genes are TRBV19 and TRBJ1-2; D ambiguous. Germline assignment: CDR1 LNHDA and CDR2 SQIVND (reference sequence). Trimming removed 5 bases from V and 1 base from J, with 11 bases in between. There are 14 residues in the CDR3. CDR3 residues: CASSRLVSNYGYTF. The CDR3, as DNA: TGTGCCAGTAGTCGGTTGGTCAGTAACTATGGCTACACCTTC.

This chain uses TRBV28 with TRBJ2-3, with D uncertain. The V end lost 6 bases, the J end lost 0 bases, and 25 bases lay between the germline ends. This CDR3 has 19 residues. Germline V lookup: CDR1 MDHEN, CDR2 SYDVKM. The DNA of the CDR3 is TGTGCCAGCAGACTCCCACCCCGCACCCCCATTGCTAGCACAGATACGCAGTATTTT. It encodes CASRLPPRTPIASTDTQYF.

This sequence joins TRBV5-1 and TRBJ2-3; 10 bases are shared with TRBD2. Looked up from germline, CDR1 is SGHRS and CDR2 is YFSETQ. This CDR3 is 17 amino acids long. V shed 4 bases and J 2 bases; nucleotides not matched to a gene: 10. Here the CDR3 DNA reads TGCGCCAGCAGCCCCCTACTAGCGGGGTCTGCCACAGATACGCAGTATTTT. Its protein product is CASSPLLAGSATDTQYF.

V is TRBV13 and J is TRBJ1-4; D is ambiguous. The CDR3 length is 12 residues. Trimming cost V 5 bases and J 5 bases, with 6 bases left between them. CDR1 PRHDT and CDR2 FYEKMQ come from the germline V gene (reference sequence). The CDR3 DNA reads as TGTGCCAGCAGCCTACGAAATGAAAAACTGTTTTTT. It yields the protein CASSLRNEKLFF.

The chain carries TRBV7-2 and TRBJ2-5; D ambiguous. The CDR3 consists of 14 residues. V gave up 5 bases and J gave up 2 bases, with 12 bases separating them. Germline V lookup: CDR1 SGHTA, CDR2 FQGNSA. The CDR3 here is CASSPRLVQETQYF. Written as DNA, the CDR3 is TGTGCCAGCAGCCCCCGGTTGGTGCAAGAGACCCAGTACTTC.

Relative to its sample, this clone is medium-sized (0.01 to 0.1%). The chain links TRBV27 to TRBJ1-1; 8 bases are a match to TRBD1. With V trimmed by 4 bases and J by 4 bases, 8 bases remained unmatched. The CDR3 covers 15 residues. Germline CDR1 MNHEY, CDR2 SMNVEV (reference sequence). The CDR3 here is CASSSGGTVGTEAFF. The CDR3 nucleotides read TGTGCCAGCAGTTCAGGGGGCACCGTGGGCACTGAAGCTTTCTTT.

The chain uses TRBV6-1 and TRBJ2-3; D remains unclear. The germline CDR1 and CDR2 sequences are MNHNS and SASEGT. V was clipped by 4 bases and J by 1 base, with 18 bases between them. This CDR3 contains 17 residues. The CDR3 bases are TGTGCCAGCAGTGTTAACAACCTAATGACTGGCACAGATACGCAGTATTTT. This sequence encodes CASSVNNLMTGTDTQYF.

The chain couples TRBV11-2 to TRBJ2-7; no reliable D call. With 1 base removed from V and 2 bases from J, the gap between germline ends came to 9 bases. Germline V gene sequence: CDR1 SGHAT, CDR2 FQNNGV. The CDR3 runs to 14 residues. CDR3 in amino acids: CASSLGLGPYEQYF. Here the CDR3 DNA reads TGTGCCAGCAGCTTAGGCCTGGGTCCCTACGAGCAGTACTTC.

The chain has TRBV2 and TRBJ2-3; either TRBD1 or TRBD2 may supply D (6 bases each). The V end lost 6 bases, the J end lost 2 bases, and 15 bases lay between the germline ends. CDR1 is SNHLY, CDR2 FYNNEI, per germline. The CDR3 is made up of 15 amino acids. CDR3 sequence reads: CASSPGATHTDTQYF. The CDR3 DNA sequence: TGTGCCAGCAGCCCGGGGGCCACCCACACAGATACGCAGTATTTT.

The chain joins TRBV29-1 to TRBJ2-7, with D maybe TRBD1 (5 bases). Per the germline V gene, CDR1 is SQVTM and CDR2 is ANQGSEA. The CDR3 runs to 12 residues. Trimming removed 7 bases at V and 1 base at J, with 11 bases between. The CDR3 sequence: CSARQNSYEQYF. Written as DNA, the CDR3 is TGCAGCGCAAGACAGAATTCCTACGAGCAGTACTTC.

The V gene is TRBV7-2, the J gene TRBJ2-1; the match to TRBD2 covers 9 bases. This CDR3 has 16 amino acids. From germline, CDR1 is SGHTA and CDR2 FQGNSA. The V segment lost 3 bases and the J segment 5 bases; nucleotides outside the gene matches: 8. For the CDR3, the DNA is TGTGCCAGCAGCTTTACCGGGACTAGCAGGGACAATGAGCAGTTCTTC. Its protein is CASSFTGTSRDNEQFF.

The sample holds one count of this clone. This chain's CDR3 is CASSSLGTGGGYGYTF. The CDR3 region has the DNA TGTGCCAGCAGTTCTCTCGGGACAGGGGGAGGCTATGGCTACACCTTC. This chain connects TRBV6-5 to TRBJ1-2; 11 bases align to TRBD1. Germline lookup yields CDR1 MNHEY and CDR2 SVGAGI. The CDR3 length is 16 residues. After removal of 4 bases from V and 4 bases from J, the junction contained 8 bases not matched to a gene.

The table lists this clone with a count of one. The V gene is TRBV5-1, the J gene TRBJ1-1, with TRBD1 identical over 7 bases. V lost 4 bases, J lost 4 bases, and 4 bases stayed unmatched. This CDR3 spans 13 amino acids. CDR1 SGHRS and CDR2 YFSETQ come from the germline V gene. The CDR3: CASSLDRATEAFF. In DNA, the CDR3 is TGCGCCAGCAGCCTTGACAGGGCCACTGAAGCTTTCTTT.

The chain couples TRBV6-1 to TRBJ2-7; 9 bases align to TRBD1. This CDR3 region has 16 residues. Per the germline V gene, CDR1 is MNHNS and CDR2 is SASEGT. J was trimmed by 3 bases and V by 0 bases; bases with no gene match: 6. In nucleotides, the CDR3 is TGTGCCAGCAGTGAAGCTTGGGGACAGGGCGTCTACGAGCAGTACTTC. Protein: CASSEAWGQGVYEQYF.

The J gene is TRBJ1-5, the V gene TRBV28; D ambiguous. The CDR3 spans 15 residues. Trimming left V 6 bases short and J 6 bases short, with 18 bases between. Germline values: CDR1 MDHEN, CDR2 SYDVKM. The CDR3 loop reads CASRGAGSGVQPQHF. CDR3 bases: TGTGCCAGCAGGGGTGCTGGGAGCGGAGTTCAGCCCCAGCATTTT.

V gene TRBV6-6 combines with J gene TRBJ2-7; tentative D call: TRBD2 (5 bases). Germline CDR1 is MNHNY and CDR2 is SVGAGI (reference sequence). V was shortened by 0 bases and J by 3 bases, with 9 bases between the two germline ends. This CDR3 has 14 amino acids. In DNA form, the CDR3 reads TGTGCCAGCAGTTACTCGTTAGAGGGCTACGAGCAGTACTTC. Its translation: CASSYSLEGYEQYF.

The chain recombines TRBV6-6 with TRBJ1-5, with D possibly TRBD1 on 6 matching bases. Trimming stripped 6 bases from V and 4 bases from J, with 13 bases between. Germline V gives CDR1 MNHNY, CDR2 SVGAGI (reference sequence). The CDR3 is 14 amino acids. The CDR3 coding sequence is TGTGCCAGCAGGATCCAGGGGACGAATCAGCCCCAGCATTTT. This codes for CASRIQGTNQPQHF.

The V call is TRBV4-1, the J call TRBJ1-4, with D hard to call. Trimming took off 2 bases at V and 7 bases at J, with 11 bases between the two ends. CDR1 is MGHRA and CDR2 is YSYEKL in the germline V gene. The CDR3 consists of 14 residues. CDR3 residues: CASSQHDGGEKLFF. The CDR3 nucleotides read TGCGCCAGCAGCCAACACGACGGAGGTGAAAAACTGTTTTTT.

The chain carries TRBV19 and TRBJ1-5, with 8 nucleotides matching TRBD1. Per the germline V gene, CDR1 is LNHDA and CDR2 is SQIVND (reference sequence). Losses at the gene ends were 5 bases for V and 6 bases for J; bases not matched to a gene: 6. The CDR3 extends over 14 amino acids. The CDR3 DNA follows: TGTGCCAGTAGTTCGGCAGGGGGCCCTCAGCCCCAGCATTTT. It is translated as CASSSAGGPQPQHF.

The CDR3 loop reads CASRNGIYNSPLHF. For the CDR3, the DNA is TGTGCCAGCAGGAACGGTATCTATAATTCACCCCTCCACTTT. This chain uses TRBV7-2 with TRBJ1-6, with no clear D. The CDR3 spans 14 residues. V dropped 6 bases and J dropped 3 bases, with 9 bases sitting between them. Germline assignment: CDR1 SGHTA and CDR2 FQGNSA.

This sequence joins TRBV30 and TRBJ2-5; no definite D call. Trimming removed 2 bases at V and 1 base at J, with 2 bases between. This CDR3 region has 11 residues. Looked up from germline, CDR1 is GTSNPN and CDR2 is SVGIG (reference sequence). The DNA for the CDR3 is TGTGCCTGGAGTCTCCAAGAGACCCAGTACTTC. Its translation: CAWSLQETQYF.

The CDR3 DNA follows: TGTGCCAGCAGTGGCGGGACACCGAACACTGAAGCTTTCTTT. This translates into CASSGGTPNTEAFF. The V call is TRBV6-1, the J call TRBJ1-1, with D perhaps matching TRBD1 (6 bases). The CDR3 contains 14 residues. V lost 4 bases and J 1 base, leaving 10 bases between the germline ends. Germline lookup yields CDR1 MNHNS and CDR2 SASEGT.

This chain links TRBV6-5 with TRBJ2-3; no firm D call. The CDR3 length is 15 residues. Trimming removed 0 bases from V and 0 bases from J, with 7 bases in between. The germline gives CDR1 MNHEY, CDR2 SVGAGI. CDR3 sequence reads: CASSYSDISTDTQYF. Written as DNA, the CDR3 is TGTGCCAGCAGTTACTCAGATATTAGCACAGATACGCAGTATTTT.

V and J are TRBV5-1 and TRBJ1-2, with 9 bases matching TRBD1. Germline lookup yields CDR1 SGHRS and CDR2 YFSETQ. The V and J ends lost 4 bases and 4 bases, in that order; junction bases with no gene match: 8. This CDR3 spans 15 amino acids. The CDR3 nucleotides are TGCGCCAGCAGCCCCTACGGGACAGGGACCTATGGCTACACCTTC. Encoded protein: CASSPYGTGTYGYTF.

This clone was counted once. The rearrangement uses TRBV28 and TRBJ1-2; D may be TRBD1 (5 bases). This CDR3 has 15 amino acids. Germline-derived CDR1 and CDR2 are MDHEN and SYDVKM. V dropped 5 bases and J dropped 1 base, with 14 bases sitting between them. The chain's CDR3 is CASSTRDGSNYGYTF. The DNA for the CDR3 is TGTGCCAGCAGTACCCGGGACGGAAGTAACTATGGCTACACCTTC.

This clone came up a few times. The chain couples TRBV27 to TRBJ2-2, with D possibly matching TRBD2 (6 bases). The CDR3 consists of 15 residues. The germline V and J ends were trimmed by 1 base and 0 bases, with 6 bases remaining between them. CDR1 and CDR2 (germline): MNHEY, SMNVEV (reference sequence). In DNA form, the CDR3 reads TGTGCCAGCAGTTTATGGGGGGCGAACACCGGGGAGCTGTTTTTT. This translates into CASSLWGANTGELFF.